The next 7 T cell receptor beta chains were all read from a single sample in a study of shared clonotypes between healthy human individuals. Sequencing was performed with immunoSEQ multiplex PCR; in TCRdb, only in-frame clones are kept and a portion is missing. The sample consists of some 2 million clones, roughly 94% of them appearing once. Sequenced material: naive CD4+ T cells sorted from blood. Subset denoted: CD45RA+ positively selected. These receptors were obtained from a man aged 18 to 29 in good health.

The V and J genes are TRBV30 and TRBJ1-5, with D possibly TRBD1 on 5 matching bases. Trimming left V 5 bases short and J 4 bases short, with 18 bases between. In germline, CDR1 is GTSNPN, CDR2 SVGIG (reference sequence). The CDR3 covers 15 residues. CDR3 region: CAWAGAGPLNQPQHF. The DNA for the CDR3 is TGTGCCTGGGCGGGCGCAGGGCCGCTTAATCAGCCCCAGCATTTT.

Regarding this clone: Other DNA sequences in the sample encode the same CDR3. The chain uses TRBV7-2 and TRBJ2-7; 11 bases fit TRBD2. Trimming at V came to 5 bases and at J to 4 bases, leaving 4 bases not matched to a gene. Germline CDR1 SGHTA, CDR2 FQGNSA. The CDR3 totals 14 residues. Here the CDR3 reads CASSLTSGVYEQYF. The CDR3 region has the DNA TGTGCCAGCAGCCTGACTAGCGGGGTTTACGAGCAGTACTTC.

The chain joins TRBV6-1 to TRBJ2-7; D may be TRBD1 (6 bases). V lost 6 bases and J lost 3, with 15 bases in between. CDR1 and CDR2 (germline): MNHNS, SASEGT. The CDR3 extends over 14 amino acids. The CDR3 spells CASRLQGSGYEQYF. The CDR3 DNA sequence: TGTGCCAGCAGACTACAGGGTTCCGGCTACGAGCAGTACTTC.

Comment on this clone: The same CDR3 can be traced to other DNA sequences in this sample. The chain recombines TRBV5-1 with TRBJ1-4, with 7 bases matching TRBD1. J gave up 0 bases and V 4 bases, and 3 bases lay outside the gene matches. CDR3 length: 15 residues. The germline V gene encodes CDR1 SGHRS and CDR2 YFSETQ. Written as DNA, the CDR3 is TGCGCCAGCAGCGGAGGACAGGCAACTAATGAAAAACTGTTTTTT. Amino acids: CASSGGQATNEKLFF. Full variable domain (outside the CDR3, taken from reference TRBV5-1 and TRBJ1-4): KAGVTQTPRYLIKTRGQQVTLSCSPISGHRSVSWYQQTPGQGLQFLFEYFSETQRNKGNFPGRFSGRQFSNSRSEMNVSTLELGDSALYLCASSGGQATNEKLFFGSGTQLSVL.

The V and J genes are TRBV4-1 and TRBJ1-1; D unresolved. The V gene lost 3 bases and the J gene lost 10 bases, with 21 bases spanning the gap. The CDR3 is made up of 15 amino acids. CDR1 MGHRA and CDR2 YSYEKL come from the germline V gene. The CDR3 DNA reads TGCGCCAGCAGCCAGATTGGCGGCAATTCCCGTCGAGCTTTCTTT. This sequence encodes CASSQIGGNSRRAFF.

This clone was seen once. V usage is TRBV30 and J usage is TRBJ2-1; D possibly uses TRBD1 or TRBD2 (5 bases each). The V gene's germline CDR1 is GTSNPN and CDR2 SVGIG (reference sequence). There are 16 residues in the CDR3. Trimming took 0 bases from V and 3 from J, leaving 15 bases between them. The CDR3 DNA reads TGTGCCTGGAGTGTGTCAGGGAGAAAGGACTACAATGAGCAGTTCTTC. Translating gives CAWSVSGRKDYNEQFF. Filled out from reference TRBV30 and TRBJ2-1, the complete variable domain reads SQTIHQWPATLVQPVGSPLSLECTVEGTSNPNLYWYRQAAGRGLQLLFYSVGIGQISSEVPQNLSASRPQDRQFILSSKKLLLSDSGFYLCAWSVSGRKDYNEQFFGPGTRLTVL.

This rearrangement joins TRBV25-1 to TRBJ2-5; 7 nucleotides agree with TRBD2. V dropped 1 base and J dropped 5; count of bases not matched to a gene: 7. The CDR3 sequence is 15 residues long. Germline CDR1 reads MGHDK; CDR2 reads SYGVNS. CDR3 coding DNA: TGTGCCAGCAGTGAATTAGGGGCGGGGGATGAGACCCAGTACTTC. Protein: CASSELGAGDETQYF. Full variable domain (remainder filled in from reference TRBV25-1 and TRBJ2-5): EADIYQTPRYLVIGTGKKITLECSQTMGHDKMYWYQQDPGMELHLIHYSYGVNSTEKGDLSSESTVSRIRTEHFPLTLESARPSHTSQYLCASSELGAGDETQYFGPGTRLLVL.